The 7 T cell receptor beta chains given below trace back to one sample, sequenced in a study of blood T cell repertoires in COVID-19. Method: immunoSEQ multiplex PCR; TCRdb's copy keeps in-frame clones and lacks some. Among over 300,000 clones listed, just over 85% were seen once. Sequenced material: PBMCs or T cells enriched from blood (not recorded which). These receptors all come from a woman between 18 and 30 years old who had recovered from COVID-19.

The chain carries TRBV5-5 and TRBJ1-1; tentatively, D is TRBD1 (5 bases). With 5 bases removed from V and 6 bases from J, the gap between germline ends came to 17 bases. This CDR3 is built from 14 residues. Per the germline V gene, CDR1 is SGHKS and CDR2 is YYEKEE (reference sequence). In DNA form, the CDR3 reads TGTGCCAGCAGAATTGAGGAAGGGGCCCCTGAAGCTTTCTTT. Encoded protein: CASRIEEGAPEAFF.

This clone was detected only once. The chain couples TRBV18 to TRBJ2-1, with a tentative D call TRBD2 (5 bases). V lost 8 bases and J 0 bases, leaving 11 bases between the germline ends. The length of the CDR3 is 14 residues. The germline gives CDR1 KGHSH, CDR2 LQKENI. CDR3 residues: CASAADSSYNEQFF. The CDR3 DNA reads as TGTGCCAGCGCAGCGGATAGCTCCTACAATGAGCAGTTCTTC.

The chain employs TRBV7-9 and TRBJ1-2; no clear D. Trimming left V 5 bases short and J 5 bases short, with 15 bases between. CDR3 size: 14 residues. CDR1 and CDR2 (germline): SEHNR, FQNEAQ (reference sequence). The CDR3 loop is CASSGSGVGYGYTF. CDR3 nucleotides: TGTGCCAGCAGCGGTAGCGGGGTGGGATATGGCTACACCTTC.

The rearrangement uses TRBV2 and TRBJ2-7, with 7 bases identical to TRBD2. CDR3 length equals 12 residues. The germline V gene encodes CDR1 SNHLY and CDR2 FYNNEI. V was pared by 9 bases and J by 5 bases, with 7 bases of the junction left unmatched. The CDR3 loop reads CASQREKNEQYF. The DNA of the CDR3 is TGTGCCAGTCAGCGGGAAAAAAACGAGCAGTACTTC.

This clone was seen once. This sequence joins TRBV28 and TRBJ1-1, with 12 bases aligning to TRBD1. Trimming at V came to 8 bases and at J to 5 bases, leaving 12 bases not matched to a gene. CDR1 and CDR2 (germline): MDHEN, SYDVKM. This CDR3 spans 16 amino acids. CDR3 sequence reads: CASDHRDRGRGTEAFF. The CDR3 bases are TGTGCCAGCGATCACCGGGACAGGGGGCGGGGTACTGAAGCTTTCTTT.

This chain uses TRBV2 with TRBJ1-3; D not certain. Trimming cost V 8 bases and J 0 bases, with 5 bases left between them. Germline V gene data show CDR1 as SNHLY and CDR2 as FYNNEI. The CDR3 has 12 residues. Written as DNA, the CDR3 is TGTGCCAGCCCCCGCTCTGGAAACACCATATATTTT. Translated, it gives CASPRSGNTIYF.

The CDR3 loop is CAIQGSGTNEKLFF. The CDR3 DNA sequence: TGTGCCATCCAGGGGTCGGGAACTAATGAAAAACTGTTTTTT. This chain connects TRBV28 to TRBJ1-4, with TRBD1 as a possible D gene (6 bases). In germline, CDR1 is MDHEN, CDR2 SYDVKM. The CDR3 has 14 residues. The V end was cut by 10 bases, the J end by 1 base, with 13 bases between.